A single sample gave rise to the 10 T cell receptor beta chains below, sequenced in a study of regulatory T cells in long-lasting Graves disease. Arm-PCR with iRepertoire HTBI primers amplified the CDR3 regions for these TCR beta libraries. In TCRdb, the multiplex PCR reads were re-called with MiXCR into one record per CDR3 protein. The table lists about 220,000 distinct CDR3 sequences, about 17% of them singletons. Sample time point: newly diagnosed GD, antithyroid drugs for less than 3 months. Making the TCR library involved RNA that had been extracted from PBMCs. Sample: peripheral blood mononuclear cells (PBMCs), taken at new diagnosis, from a patient treated with antithyroid drugs. These receptors came from a female donor with Graves disease.

This clonotype showed up just a few times. V is TRBV7-9 and J is TRBJ2-1; 10 bases map to TRBD2. The V segment lost 3 bases and the J segment 3 bases; nucleotides outside the gene matches: 2. Germline CDR1 and CDR2: SEHNR and FQNEAQ (reference sequence). The CDR3 runs to 15 residues. The CDR3 DNA is TGTGCCAGCAGCTTTGGACTAGCGGACTACAATGAGCAGTTCTTC. Translation gives CASSFGLADYNEQFF.

This clonotype was seen ten or more times. This rearrangement joins TRBV25-1 to TRBJ2-7, with 7 bases identical to TRBD2. The V gene's germline CDR1 is MGHDK and CDR2 SYGVNS. With 7 bases clipped from V and 6 bases from J, the junction kept 15 bases outside the gene matches. The length of the CDR3 is 15 residues. CDR3 amino acids: CASISPQGGSSEQYF. As DNA, the CDR3 is TGTGCCAGCATCAGCCCGCAGGGAGGGAGTTCCGAGCAGTACTTC.

The sample holds many counts of this clonotype. The chain links TRBV20-1 to TRBJ2-5; unclear D gene. CDR1 is DFQATT and CDR2 is SNEGSKA in the germline V gene (reference sequence). CDR3 length equals 16 residues. The V end was cut by 1 base, the J end by 5 bases, with 20 bases between. CDR3 region: CSARAVILGPRETQYF. The CDR3 coding sequence is TGCAGTGCTAGAGCGGTAATACTGGGTCCCAGGGAGACCCAGTACTTC.

This clonotype was counted at least ten times. J is TRBJ2-7 and V is TRBV12-3 or TRBV12-4; 7 bases match TRBD1. V shed 4 bases and J 6 bases; nucleotides not matched to a gene: 9. The CDR3 covers 14 residues. As DNA, the CDR3 is TGTGCCAGCAGTTCATCCGGGACAGCCATCGAGCAGTACTTC. Translation: CASSSSGTAIEQYF.

The chain has TRBV11-3 and TRBJ1-2; the match to TRBD1 covers 11 bases. The CDR3 extends over 15 amino acids. Per the germline V gene, CDR1 is SGHNT and CDR2 is YENEEA. With 5 bases clipped from V and 3 bases from J, the junction kept 5 bases outside the gene matches. CDR3 region: CASSPGTGGDYGYTF. The CDR3 DNA reads as TGTGCCAGCAGCCCGGGGACAGGGGGGGACTATGGCTACACCTTC.

This clonotype was detected a few times. An end of the junction differs from the germline gene, which may be a read error. The V call is TRBV29-1, the J call TRBJ2-3; 10 bases align to TRBD2. This CDR3 has 13 amino acids. Per the germline V gene, CDR1 is SQVTM and CDR2 is ANQGSEA. The CDR3 loop reads CSARLAGTNTQYF. In nucleotides, the CDR3 is TGCAGCGCCCGACTAGCGGGCACAAATACGCAGTATTTT.

Many counts were recorded for this clonotype. The gene calls are TRBV5-1 and TRBJ2-1; 7 bases are a match to TRBD2. The V segment lost 0 bases and the J segment 6 bases; nucleotides outside the gene matches: 3. The CDR3 has 14 residues. CDR1 SGHRS and CDR2 YFSETQ come from the germline V gene. The CDR3 is CASSLVASGNEQFF. As DNA, the CDR3 is TGCGCCAGCAGCTTGGTCGCTAGCGGCAATGAGCAGTTCTTC.

The V gene is TRBV6-5, the J gene TRBJ2-7; perhaps TRBD2 as D (6 bases). The V gene's germline CDR1 is MNHEY and CDR2 SVGAGI. This CDR3 comprises 14 residues. V was clipped by 0 bases and J by 4 bases, with 10 bases between them. Here the CDR3 DNA reads TGTGCCAGCAGTTACTCCGGGAGCTGGTACGAGCAGTACTTC. Protein sequence: CASSYSGSWYEQYF.

This clonotype was seen at least ten times. The chain combines TRBV12-3 or TRBV12-4 with TRBJ1-3, with D hard to call. This CDR3 has 15 amino acids. Trimming cost V 2 bases and J 0 bases, with 8 bases left between them. The CDR3, as DNA: TGTGCCAGCAGTTTATACAGCCTCTCTGGAAACACCATATATTTT. Encoded protein: CASSLYSLSGNTIYF.

This clonotype was counted ten times or more. The chain employs TRBV6-1 and TRBJ1-5; perhaps TRBD1 as D (5 bases). V lost 3 bases, J lost 4 bases, and 13 bases lay in between. The V gene's germline CDR1 is MNHNS and CDR2 SASEGT. This CDR3 has 15 residues. Here the CDR3 reads CASSDLTGGNQPQHF. Here the CDR3 DNA reads TGTGCCAGCAGTGATTTAACAGGAGGTAATCAGCCCCAGCATTTT.